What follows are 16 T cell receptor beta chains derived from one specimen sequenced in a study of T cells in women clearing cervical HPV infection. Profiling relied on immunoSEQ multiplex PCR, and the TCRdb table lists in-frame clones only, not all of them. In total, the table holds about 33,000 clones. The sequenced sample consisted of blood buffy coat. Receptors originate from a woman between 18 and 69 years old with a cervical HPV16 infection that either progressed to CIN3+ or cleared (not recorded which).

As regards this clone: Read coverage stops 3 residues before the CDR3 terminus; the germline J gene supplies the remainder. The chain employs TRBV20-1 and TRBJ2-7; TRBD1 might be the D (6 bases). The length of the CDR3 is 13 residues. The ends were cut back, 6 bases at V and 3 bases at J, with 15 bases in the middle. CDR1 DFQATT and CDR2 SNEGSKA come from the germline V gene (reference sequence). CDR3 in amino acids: CSARGGGDYEQYF. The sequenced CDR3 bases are TGCAGTGCCAGGGGTGGTGGGGACTACGAG.

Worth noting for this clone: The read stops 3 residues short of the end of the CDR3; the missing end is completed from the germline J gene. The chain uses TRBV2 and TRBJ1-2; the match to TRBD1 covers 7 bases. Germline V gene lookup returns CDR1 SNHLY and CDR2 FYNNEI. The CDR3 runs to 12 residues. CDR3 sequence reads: CASSPTGDGYTF. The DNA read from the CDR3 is TGTGCCAGCAGTCCCACAGGGGACGGC.

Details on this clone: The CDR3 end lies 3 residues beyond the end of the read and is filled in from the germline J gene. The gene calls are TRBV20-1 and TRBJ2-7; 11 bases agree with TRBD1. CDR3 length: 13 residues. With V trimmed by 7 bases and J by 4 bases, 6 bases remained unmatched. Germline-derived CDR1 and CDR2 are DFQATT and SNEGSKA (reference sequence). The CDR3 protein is CSGRTGGLYEQYF. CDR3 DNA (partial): TGCAGTGGGCGGACAGGGGGCTTGTACGAG.

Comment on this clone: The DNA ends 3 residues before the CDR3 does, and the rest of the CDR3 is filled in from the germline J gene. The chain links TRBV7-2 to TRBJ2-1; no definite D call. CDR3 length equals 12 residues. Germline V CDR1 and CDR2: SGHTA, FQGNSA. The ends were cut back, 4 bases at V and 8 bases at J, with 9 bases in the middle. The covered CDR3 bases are TGTGCCAGCAGCTGGGCGAAGTATGAG. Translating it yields CASSWAKYE. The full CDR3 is CASSWAKYEQFF.

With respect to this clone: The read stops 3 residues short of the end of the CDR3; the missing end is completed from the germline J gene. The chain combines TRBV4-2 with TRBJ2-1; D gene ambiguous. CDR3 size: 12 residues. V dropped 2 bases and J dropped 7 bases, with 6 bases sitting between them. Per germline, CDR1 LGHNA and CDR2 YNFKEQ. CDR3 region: CASSQLINEQFF. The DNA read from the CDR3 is TGTGCCAGCAGCCAACTTATAAATGAG.

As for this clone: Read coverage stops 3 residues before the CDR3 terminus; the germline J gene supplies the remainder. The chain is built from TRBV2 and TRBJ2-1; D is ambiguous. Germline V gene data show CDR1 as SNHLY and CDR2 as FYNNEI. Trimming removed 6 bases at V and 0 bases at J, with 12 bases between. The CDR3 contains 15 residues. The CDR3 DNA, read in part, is TGTGCCAGCAGCCCGACTCCTAGCTCCTACAATGAG. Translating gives CASSPTPSSYNE. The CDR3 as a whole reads CASSPTPSSYNEQFF.

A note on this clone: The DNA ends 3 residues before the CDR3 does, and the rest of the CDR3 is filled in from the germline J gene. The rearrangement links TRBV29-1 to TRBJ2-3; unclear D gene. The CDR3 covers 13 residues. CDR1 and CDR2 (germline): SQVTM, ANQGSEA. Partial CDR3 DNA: TGCAGCGTTGCGGCGGCCTTCAATCAGCCG. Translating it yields CSVAAAFNQP. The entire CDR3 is CSVAAAFNQPQYF.

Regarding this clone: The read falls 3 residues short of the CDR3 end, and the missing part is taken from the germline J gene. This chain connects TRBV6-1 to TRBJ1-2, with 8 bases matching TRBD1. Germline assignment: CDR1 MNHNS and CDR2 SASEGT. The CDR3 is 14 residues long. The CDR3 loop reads CASSVGQGDYDYTF. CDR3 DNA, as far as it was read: TGTGCCAGCAGTGTTGGACAGGGCGACTACGAC.

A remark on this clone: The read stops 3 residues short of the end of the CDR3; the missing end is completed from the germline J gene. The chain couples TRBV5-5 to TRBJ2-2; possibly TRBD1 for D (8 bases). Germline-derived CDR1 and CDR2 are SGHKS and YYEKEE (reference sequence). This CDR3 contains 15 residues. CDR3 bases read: TGTGCCAGCAGCTTGGGACAGGGGACTAATGAAAAG. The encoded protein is CASSLGQGTNEK. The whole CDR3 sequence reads CASSLGQGTNEKLFF.

The CDR3 here is CASTGGTDTYTF. CDR3 DNA (partial): TGTGCCTCAACAGGGGGCACAGATACC. This chain uses TRBV19 with TRBJ1-2, with 9 bases that match TRBD1. The sequence runs out 3 residues before the end of the CDR3; the remainder is reconstructed from the germline J gene. Germline V gene data show CDR1 as LNHDA and CDR2 as SQIVND (reference sequence). CDR3 size: 12 residues.

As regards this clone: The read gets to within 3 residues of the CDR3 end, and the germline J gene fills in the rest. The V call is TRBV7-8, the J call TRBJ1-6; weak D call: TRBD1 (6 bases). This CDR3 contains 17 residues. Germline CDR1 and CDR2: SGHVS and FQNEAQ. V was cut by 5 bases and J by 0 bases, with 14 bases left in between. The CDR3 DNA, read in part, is TGTGCCAGCAGCCTCACCTCGGACAGCTCCTATAATTCACCC. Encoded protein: CASSLTSDSSYNSP. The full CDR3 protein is CASSLTSDSSYNSPLHF.

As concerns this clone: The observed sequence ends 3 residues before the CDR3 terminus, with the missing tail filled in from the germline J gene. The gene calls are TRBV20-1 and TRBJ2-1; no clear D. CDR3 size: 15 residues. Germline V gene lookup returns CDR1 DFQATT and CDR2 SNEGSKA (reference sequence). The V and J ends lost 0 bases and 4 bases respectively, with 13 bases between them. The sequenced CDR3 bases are TGCAGTGCTAGAGACGCGACTGGCGTTTACAATGAG. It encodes CSARDATGVYNE. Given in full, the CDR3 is CSARDATGVYNEQFF.

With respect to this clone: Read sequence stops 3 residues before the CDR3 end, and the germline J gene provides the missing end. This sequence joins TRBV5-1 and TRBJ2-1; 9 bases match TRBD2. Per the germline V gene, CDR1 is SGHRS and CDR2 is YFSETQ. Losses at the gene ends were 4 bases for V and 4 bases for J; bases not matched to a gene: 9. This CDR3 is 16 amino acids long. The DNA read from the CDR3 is TGCGCCAGCAGCAATCCGGGGCGGGGGGGTTACAATGAG. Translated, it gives CASSNPGRGGYNE. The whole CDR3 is CASSNPGRGGYNEQFF.

CDR3 sequence: CASGGNQPQHF. The part of the CDR3 DNA that was read is TGTGCCAGCGGGGGGAATCAGCCC. The gene calls are TRBV25-1 and TRBJ1-5; tentatively, D is TRBD1 (5 bases). With the read ending 3 residues before the CDR3 end, the germline J gene is used to fill in that end. The CDR3 is 11 amino acids. CDR1 is MGHDK, CDR2 SYGVNS, per germline. V was shortened by 8 bases and J by 4 bases, with 6 bases between the two germline ends.

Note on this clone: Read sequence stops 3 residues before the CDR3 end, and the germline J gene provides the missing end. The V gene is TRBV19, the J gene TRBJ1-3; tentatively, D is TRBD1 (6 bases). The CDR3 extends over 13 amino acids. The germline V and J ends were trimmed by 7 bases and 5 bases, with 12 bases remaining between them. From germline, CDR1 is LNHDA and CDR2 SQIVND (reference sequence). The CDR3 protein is CASIEQGRNTIYF. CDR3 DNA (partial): TGTGCCAGTATCGAGCAGGGGAGAAACACC.

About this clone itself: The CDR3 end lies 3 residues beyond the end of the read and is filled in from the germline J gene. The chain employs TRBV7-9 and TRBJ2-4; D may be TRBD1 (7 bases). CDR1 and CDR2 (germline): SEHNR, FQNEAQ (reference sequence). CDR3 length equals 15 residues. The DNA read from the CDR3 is TGTGCCAGCAGCTCCAGACAGGGAGGTGACTATGGT. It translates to CASSSRQGGDYG. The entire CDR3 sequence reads CASSSRQGGDYGQYF.